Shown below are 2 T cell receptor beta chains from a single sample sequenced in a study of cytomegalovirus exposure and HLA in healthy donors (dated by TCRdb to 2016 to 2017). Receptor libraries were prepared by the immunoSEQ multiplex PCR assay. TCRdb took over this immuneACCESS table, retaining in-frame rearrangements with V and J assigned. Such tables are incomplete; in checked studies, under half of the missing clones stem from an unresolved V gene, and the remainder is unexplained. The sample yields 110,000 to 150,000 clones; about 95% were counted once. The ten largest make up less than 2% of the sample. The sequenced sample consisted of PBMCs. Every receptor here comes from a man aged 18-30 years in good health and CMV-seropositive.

CDR3 DNA sequence: TGTGCCAGCAGCTCCTGGGGGGGGAATAATTCACCCCTCCACTTT. Protein product: CASSSWGGNNSPLHF. The chain combines TRBV7-3 with TRBJ1-6; possible D gene TRBD1, 5 bases. The CDR3 extends over 15 amino acids. The V end lost 4 bases, the J end lost 5 bases, and 12 bases lay between the germline ends. Germline V gives CDR1 SGHTA, CDR2 FQGTGA.

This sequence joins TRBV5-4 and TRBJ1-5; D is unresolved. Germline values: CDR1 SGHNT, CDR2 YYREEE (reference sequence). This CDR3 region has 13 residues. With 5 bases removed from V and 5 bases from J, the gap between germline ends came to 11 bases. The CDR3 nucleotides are TGTGCCAGCAGTAACGGGTTCGATCAGCCCCAGCATTTT. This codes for CASSNGFDQPQHF.